One sample yielded the 29 T cell receptor beta chains listed below, sequenced in a study of T-cell reconstitution after alpha-beta-depleted transplantation in children. Unique molecular identifiers were used to barcode this TCRbeta library. TCRdb ran MiXCR on the PCR reads and lists one entry per CDR3 protein. The table lists over 550,000 distinct CDR3 sequences, about 10% of them singletons, with roughly 3.9% in the top ten. Specimen: PBMCs from the stem cell graft donor, collected from the stem cell graft. The receptors here all came from a human donor who donated a stem cell graft to a child with acute myeloid leukemia.

The CDR3, as DNA: TGTGCCAGCAGTCAGATAAGGACAGGGGAAGAGACCCAGTACTTC. Its protein product is CASSQIRTGEETQYF. The rearrangement joins TRBV6-1 to TRBJ2-5; 9 nucleotides agree with TRBD1. V shed 5 bases, J shed 3 bases, and the junction held 7 bases outside the gene matches. Germline CDR1 reads MNHNS; CDR2 reads SASEGT. The CDR3 consists of 15 residues.

The table lists this clonotype with a few counts. This chain connects TRBV4-3 to TRBJ2-3; D is possibly TRBD2 (6 bases). CDR1 and CDR2 from the germline V gene are LGHNA and YSLEER. The CDR3 runs to 17 residues. V dropped 4 bases and J dropped 3 bases, with 20 bases sitting between them. This CDR3 is CASSPGGAGSWTDTQYF. For the CDR3, the DNA is TGCGCCAGCAGCCCTGGTGGGGCGGGAAGCTGGACAGATACGCAGTATTTT.

This clonotype was seen repeatedly, ten times or more. This chain joins TRBV7-8 and TRBJ2-2; D might be TRBD2 (6 bases). Trimming stripped 4 bases from V and 0 bases from J, with 9 bases between. Germline V gene lookup returns CDR1 SGHVS and CDR2 FQNEAQ. CDR3 length equals 15 residues. CDR3 nucleotide sequence: TGTGCCAGCAGCTCCCGGGACTCGAACACCGGGGAGCTGTTTTTT. Protein product: CASSSRDSNTGELFF. The whole variable domain, remainder taken from reference TRBV7-8 and TRBJ2-2, is GAGVSQSPRYKVAKRGQDVALRCDPISGHVSLFWYQQALGQGPEFLTYFQNEAQLDKSGLPSDRFFAERPEGSVSTLKIQRTQQEDSAVYLCASSSRDSNTGELFFGEGSRLTVL.

Of note for this clonotype: A junction end diverges from the germline sequence, so it may reflect a read error. The V gene is TRBV20-1, the J gene TRBJ1-4; D may be TRBD1 (6 bases). This CDR3 comprises 14 residues. Germline V CDR1 and CDR2: DFQATT, SNEGSKA (reference sequence). The CDR3 spells CSAARGGINGKLFF. The CDR3 coding sequence is TGCAGTGCTGCAAGAGGGGGAATAAATGGAAAACTGTTTTTT.

The chain combines TRBV11-2 with TRBJ2-3; no clear D gene. The CDR3 runs to 12 residues. Germline V gene lookup returns CDR1 SGHAT and CDR2 FQNNGV. V lost 3 bases, J lost 6 bases, and 7 bases lay in between. CDR3 in amino acids: CASSFKLDTQYF. The CDR3 nucleotides read TGTGCCAGCAGCTTCAAACTCGATACGCAGTATTTT.

Only a few counts were recorded for this clonotype. The rearrangement uses TRBV20-1 and TRBJ1-1; TRBD1 matches at 8 bases. Germline V gene sequence: CDR1 DFQATT, CDR2 SNEGSKA (reference sequence). The CDR3 extends over 12 amino acids. Trimming at V came to 5 bases and at J to 4 bases, leaving 3 bases not matched to a gene. For the CDR3, the DNA is TGCAGTGCTCCCGGGACAGGCACTGAAGCTTTCTTT. Encoded protein: CSAPGTGTEAFF.

V is TRBV27 and J is TRBJ2-1; D is ambiguous. V was cut by 6 bases and J by 1 base, with 13 bases left in between. This CDR3 is built from 15 residues. Germline CDR1 MNHEY, CDR2 SMNVEV (reference sequence). As DNA, the CDR3 is TGTGCCAGCAGCCATAGCACGAGGTCCTACAATGAGCAGTTCTTC. Amino acid sequence: CASSHSTRSYNEQFF.

The J gene is TRBJ2-1, the V gene TRBV20-1; D tentatively reads TRBD1 or TRBD2 (5 bases each). There are 14 residues in the CDR3. CDR1 DFQATT and CDR2 SNEGSKA come from the germline V gene (reference sequence). V shed 6 bases and J shed 3 bases, with 15 bases lying between them. CDR3 loop: CSALPGTIYNEQFF. The CDR3 bases are TGCAGTGCCCTCCCCGGGACCATCTACAATGAGCAGTTCTTC.

The chain carries TRBV7-2 and TRBJ2-1, with D unclear. Trimming left V 1 base short and J 14 bases short, with 12 bases between. Germline-derived CDR1 and CDR2 are SGHTA and FQGNSA. This CDR3 spans 12 amino acids. The CDR3 DNA reads TGTGCCAGCAGCTTAGTTGTGGGATGGGAGTTCTTC. It codes for CASSLVVGWEFF. Combining the CDR3 with reference TRBV7-2 and TRBJ2-1 gives the whole variable domain GAGVSQSPSNKVTEKGKDVELRCDPISGHTALYWYRQSLGQGLEFLIYFQGNSAPDKSGLPSDRFSAERTGGSVSTLTIQRTQQEDSAVYLCASSLVVGWEFFGPGTRLTVL.

This clonotype was counted ten times or more. The V and J genes are TRBV29-1 and TRBJ2-3; no definite D call. The CDR3 runs 11 residues. Per the germline V gene, CDR1 is SQVTM and CDR2 is ANQGSEA. Trimming removed 5 bases at V and 6 bases at J, with 9 bases between. The CDR3 nucleotides are TGCAGCGTTTCCCTTGCGGATACGCAGTATTTT. This gives the protein CSVSLADTQYF.

The V and J genes are TRBV29-1 and TRBJ1-2; D perhaps matches TRBD1 (5 bases). Germline CDR1 reads SQVTM; CDR2 reads ANQGSEA. Trimming left V 4 bases short and J 2 bases short, with 14 bases between. This CDR3 comprises 14 residues. The CDR3 loop reads CSVGFGTANYGYTF. CDR3 bases: TGCAGCGTTGGATTCGGGACCGCAAACTATGGCTACACCTTC.

This clonotype was counted between two and nine times. The CDR3 reads CASSYSFDSNQPQHF. DNA for the CDR3: TGTGCCAGCAGTTACTCTTTTGATAGCAATCAGCCCCAGCATTTT. The V gene is TRBV6-5, the J gene TRBJ1-5, with D uncertain. V was cut by 0 bases and J by 0 bases, with 6 bases left in between. CDR3 length: 15 residues. The germline V gene encodes CDR1 MNHEY and CDR2 SVGAGI.

CDR3 sequence reads: CASSYWGTSGTRPYEQYF. The DNA for the CDR3 is TGTGCCAGCAGTTACTGGGGGACTAGCGGGACTCGGCCCTACGAGCAGTACTTC. The V and J genes are TRBV6-2 or TRBV6-3 and TRBJ2-7, with 13 nucleotides matching TRBD2. Per the germline V gene, CDR1 is MNHEY and CDR2 is SVGEGT. After removal of 1 base from V and 2 bases from J, the junction contained 8 bases not matched to a gene. The CDR3 consists of 18 residues.

This clonotype was seen a handful of times. The CDR3 spells CSAGAGVAEQFF. CDR3 coding DNA: TGCAGTGCTGGGGCAGGGGTGGCTGAGCAGTTCTTC. The gene calls are TRBV20-1 and TRBJ2-1; D might be TRBD1 (6 bases). This CDR3 has 12 amino acids. V was shortened by 5 bases and J by 9 bases, with 14 bases between the two germline ends. CDR1 is DFQATT, CDR2 SNEGSKA, per germline (reference sequence).

The chain links TRBV3-1 to TRBJ1-2; D perhaps matches TRBD1 (5 bases). The V and J ends lost 11 bases and 13 bases respectively, with 17 bases between them. The CDR3 loop spans 10 amino acids. CDR1 is LGHDT, CDR2 YNNKEL, per germline (reference sequence). CDR3 sequence: CAAGLIQCTF. CDR3 sequence (DNA): TGTGCCGCGGGGCTAATTCAGTGCACCTTC. The full variable domain, completed using reference TRBV3-1 and TRBJ1-2, is DTAVSQTPKYLVTQMGNDKSIKCEQNLGHDTMYWYKQDSKKFLKIMFSYNNKELIINETVPNRFSPKSPDKAHLNLHINSLELGDSAVYFCAAGLIQCTFGSGTRLTVV.

A few counts support this clonotype. The V call is TRBV11-2, the J call TRBJ2-5, with D hard to call. Germline assignment: CDR1 SGHAT and CDR2 FQNNGV. With 4 bases removed from V and 2 bases from J, the gap between germline ends came to 8 bases. This CDR3 has 13 residues. In DNA, the CDR3 is TGTGCCAGCAGCTCGCGATTGCAAGAGACCCAGTACTTC. Amino acid sequence: CASSSRLQETQYF.

This clonotype turned up a few times. This chain joins TRBV15 and TRBJ1-2, with D perhaps TRBD1 (6 bases). The CDR3 runs 17 residues. Germline loops: CDR1 LNHNV, CDR2 YYDKDF (reference sequence). V gave up 0 bases and J gave up 2 bases, with 16 bases separating them. CDR3 amino acids: CATSRDSWDNRNYGYTF. DNA for the CDR3: TGTGCCACCAGCAGAGATTCCTGGGACAACCGCAACTATGGCTACACCTTC.

Comment on this clonotype: An end of the junction does not agree with germline; a read error may underlie this. This chain connects TRBV20-1 to TRBJ1-5, with 7 bases that match TRBD1. The CDR3 totals 18 residues. Germline V gene lookup returns CDR1 DFQATT and CDR2 SNEGSKA (reference sequence). The DNA for the CDR3 is TGCTGTGCTAGAGATCAGGAGGGGGCGAGGCGTGGCAATCAGCCCCAGCATTTT. Protein product: CCARDQEGARRGNQPQHF.

This clonotype was counted at least ten times. The chain is built from TRBV20-1 and TRBJ1-5, with TRBD1 as a possible D gene (6 bases). Looked up from germline, CDR1 is DFQATT and CDR2 is SNEGSKA (reference sequence). This CDR3 contains 13 residues. The V gene lost 3 bases and the J gene lost 6 bases, with 12 bases spanning the gap. The CDR3 reads CSAREGVAQPQHF. The CDR3 DNA sequence: TGCAGTGCTAGGGAGGGGGTTGCTCAGCCCCAGCATTTT.

This clonotype was counted between two and nine times. The V gene is TRBV7-3, the J gene TRBJ2-6, with 7 bases lining up with TRBD2. This CDR3 spans 20 amino acids. Per germline, CDR1 SGHTA and CDR2 FQGTGA. The J segment lost 1 base and the V segment lost 2 bases, leaving 14 bases of the junction unmatched. The CDR3 DNA follows: TGTGCCAGCAGCTTACTTCCCCCCGCGGCGGGAGTTTCTGGGGCCAACGTCCTGACTTTC. Its translation is CASSLLPPAAGVSGANVLTF. Complete variable domain (other parts from reference TRBV7-3 and TRBJ2-6): GAGVSQTPSNKVTEKGKYVELRCDPISGHTALYWYRQSLGQGPEFLIYFQGTGAADDSGLPNDRFFAVRPEGSVSTLKIQRTERGDSAVYLCASSLLPPAAGVSGANVLTFGAGSRLTVL.

This clonotype appeared many times. J is TRBJ2-1 and V is TRBV7-3; D is uncertain. Trimming removed 6 bases at V and 5 bases at J, with 17 bases between. CDR3 length: 15 amino acids. The germline V gene has CDR1 SGHTA and CDR2 FQGTGA. CDR3 sequence (DNA): TGTGCCAGCAGTCAAGAGGATGGCCTAAACAATGAGCAGTTCTTC. Translated: CASSQEDGLNNEQFF.

This clonotype was seen a few times. The rearrangement uses TRBV9 and TRBJ2-1; no clear D gene. With 4 bases removed from V and 8 bases from J, the gap between germline ends came to 13 bases. The CDR3 has 13 amino acids. Germline V CDR1 and CDR2: SGDLS, YYNGEE. The CDR3 region has the DNA TGTGCCAGCAGCATGAGACCCCTGGATGAGCAGTTCTTC. Protein: CASSMRPLDEQFF.

This clonotype was recorded many times. V usage is TRBV29-1 and J usage is TRBJ1-2; 7 bases are shared with TRBD1. V dropped 6 bases and J dropped 6; count of bases not matched to a gene: 10. Germline V gives CDR1 SQVTM, CDR2 ANQGSEA. The CDR3 has 13 residues. As DNA, the CDR3 is TGCAGCGTCTCAGTCAGGGGGGAGGATGGCTACACCTTC. Amino acid sequence: CSVSVRGEDGYTF. The variable domain in full, with the rest retrieved from reference TRBV29-1 and TRBJ1-2, is SAVISQKPSRDICQRGTSLTIQCQVDSQVTMMFWYRQQPGQSLTLIATANQGSEATYESGFVIDKFPISRPNLTFSTLTVSNMSPEDSSIYLCSVSVRGEDGYTFGSGTRLTVV.

This clonotype has just a few counts. The genes are TRBV28 and TRBJ2-5; possible D gene TRBD2, 7 bases. Germline loops: CDR1 MDHEN, CDR2 SYDVKM. CDR3 length: 15 amino acids. The V and J ends lost 5 bases and 7 bases respectively, with 20 bases between them. CDR3 coding DNA: TGTGCCAGCAGTGCCGGGGGGCTAGGAAAGGCGACCCAGTACTTC. This sequence encodes CASSAGGLGKATQYF.

V is TRBV6-1 and J is TRBJ1-6; D possibly corresponds to TRBD1 (6 bases). This CDR3 has 14 amino acids. Trimming took 5 bases from V and 10 from J, leaving 15 bases between them. The germline CDR1 and CDR2 sequences are MNHNS and SASEGT. This chain's CDR3 is CASSREGDGSPLHF. For the CDR3, the DNA is TGTGCCAGCAGTCGAGAGGGGGATGGGTCACCCCTCCACTTT.

The CDR3 is CASSARDIGDSPLHF. In DNA form, the CDR3 reads TGTGCCAGCAGCGCCCGGGACATTGGGGATTCACCCCTCCACTTT. This sequence joins TRBV3-1 and TRBJ1-6; maybe TRBD1 (6 bases). Per germline, CDR1 LGHDT and CDR2 YNNKEL (reference sequence). Trimming took 5 bases from V and 8 from J, leaving 16 bases between them. The CDR3 runs 15 residues.

This clonotype has ten or more counts. The chain couples TRBV29-1 to TRBJ1-2; D is uncertain. The CDR3 contains 12 residues. V shed 4 bases and J shed 8 bases, with 14 bases lying between them. The germline V gene has CDR1 SQVTM and CDR2 ANQGSEA. CDR3 coding DNA: TGCAGCGTTGGGTCACTCTATTGGGGCTACACCTTC. Its protein is CSVGSLYWGYTF. Full variable domain (rest looked up from reference TRBV29-1 and TRBJ1-2): SAVISQKPSRDICQRGTSLTIQCQVDSQVTMMFWYRQQPGQSLTLIATANQGSEATYESGFVIDKFPISRPNLTFSTLTVSNMSPEDSSIYLCSVGSLYWGYTFGSGTRLTVV.

This clonotype was seen repeatedly, ten times or more. This chain links TRBV20-1 with TRBJ2-7; 9 bases fit TRBD2. Trimming at V came to 5 bases and at J to 4 bases, leaving 12 bases not matched to a gene. This CDR3 region has 15 residues. CDR1 is DFQATT and CDR2 is SNEGSKA in the germline V gene (reference sequence). CDR3 sequence reads: CSAPRVAGGQYEQYF. The CDR3 DNA follows: TGCAGTGCTCCCCGCGTGGCGGGAGGGCAGTACGAGCAGTACTTC.

The rearrangement joins TRBV10-3 to TRBJ1-1, with D tentatively TRBD1 (5 bases). The V and J ends lost 0 bases and 6 bases respectively, with 17 bases between them. The CDR3 runs 16 residues. Germline V gene sequence: CDR1 ENHRY, CDR2 SYGVKD. CDR3 residues: CAISESNRGGVPEAFF. The CDR3 region has the DNA TGTGCCATCAGTGAGTCGAATAGGGGCGGGGTACCTGAAGCTTTCTTT.